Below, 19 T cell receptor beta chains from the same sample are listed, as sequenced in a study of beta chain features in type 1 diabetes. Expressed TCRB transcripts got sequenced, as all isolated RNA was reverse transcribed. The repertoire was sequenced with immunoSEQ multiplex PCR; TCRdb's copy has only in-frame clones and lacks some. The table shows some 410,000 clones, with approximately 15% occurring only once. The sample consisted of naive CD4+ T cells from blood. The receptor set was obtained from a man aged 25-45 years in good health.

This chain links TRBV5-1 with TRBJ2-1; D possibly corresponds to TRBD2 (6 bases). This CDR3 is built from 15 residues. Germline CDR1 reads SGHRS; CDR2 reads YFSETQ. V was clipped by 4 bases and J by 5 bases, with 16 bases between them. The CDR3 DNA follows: TGCGCCAGCAGCCCCGAAGGTCGGGGGAACAATGAGCAGTTCTTC. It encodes CASSPEGRGNNEQFF.

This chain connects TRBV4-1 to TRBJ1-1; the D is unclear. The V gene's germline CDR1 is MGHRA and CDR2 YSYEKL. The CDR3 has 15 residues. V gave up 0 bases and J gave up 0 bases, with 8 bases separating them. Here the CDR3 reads CASSQEAAMNTEAFF. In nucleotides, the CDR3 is TGCGCCAGCAGCCAAGAAGCGGCGATGAACACTGAAGCTTTCTTT.

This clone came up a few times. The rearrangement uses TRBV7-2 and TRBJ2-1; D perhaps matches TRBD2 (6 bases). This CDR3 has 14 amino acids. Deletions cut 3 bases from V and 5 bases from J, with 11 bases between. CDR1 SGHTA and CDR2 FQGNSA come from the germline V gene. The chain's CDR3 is CASSFTTRNNEQFF. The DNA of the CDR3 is TGTGCCAGCAGCTTCACGACTAGAAACAATGAGCAGTTCTTC.

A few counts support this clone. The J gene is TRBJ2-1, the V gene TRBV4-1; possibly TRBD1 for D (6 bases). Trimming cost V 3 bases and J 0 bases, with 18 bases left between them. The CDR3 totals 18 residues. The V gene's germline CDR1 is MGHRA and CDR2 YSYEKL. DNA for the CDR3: TGCGCCAGCAGCCAGCTAGCCGGACAGAGAGGCTCCTACAATGAGCAGTTCTTC. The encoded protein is CASSQLAGQRGSYNEQFF.

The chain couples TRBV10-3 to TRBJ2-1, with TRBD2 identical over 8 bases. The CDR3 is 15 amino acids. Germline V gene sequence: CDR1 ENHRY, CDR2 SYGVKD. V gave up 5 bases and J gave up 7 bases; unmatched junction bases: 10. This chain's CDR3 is CAISQAGASGNEQFF. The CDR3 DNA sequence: TGTGCCATCAGTCAAGCGGGAGCGTCTGGGAATGAGCAGTTCTTC.

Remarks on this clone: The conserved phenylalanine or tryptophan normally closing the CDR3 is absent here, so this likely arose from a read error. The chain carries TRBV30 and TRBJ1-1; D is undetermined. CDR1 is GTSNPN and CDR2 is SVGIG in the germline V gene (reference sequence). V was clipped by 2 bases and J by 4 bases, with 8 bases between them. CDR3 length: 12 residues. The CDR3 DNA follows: TGTGCCTGGAGTATCCGGCGCACTGAAGCTTTCCTT. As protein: CAWSIRRTEAFL.

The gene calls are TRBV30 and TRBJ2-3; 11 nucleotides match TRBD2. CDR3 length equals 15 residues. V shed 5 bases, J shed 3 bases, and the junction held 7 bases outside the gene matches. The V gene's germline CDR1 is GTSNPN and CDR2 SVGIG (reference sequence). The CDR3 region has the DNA TGTGCCTGGGGAGTAGCGGGAGGGGGGACAGATACGCAGTATTTT. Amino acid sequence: CAWGVAGGGTDTQYF.

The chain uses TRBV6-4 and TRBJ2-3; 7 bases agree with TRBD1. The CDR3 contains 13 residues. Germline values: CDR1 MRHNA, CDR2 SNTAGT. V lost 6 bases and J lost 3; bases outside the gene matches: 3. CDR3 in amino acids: CASSPTGTDTQYF. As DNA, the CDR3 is TGTGCCAGCAGCCCGACAGGGACAGATACGCAGTATTTT.

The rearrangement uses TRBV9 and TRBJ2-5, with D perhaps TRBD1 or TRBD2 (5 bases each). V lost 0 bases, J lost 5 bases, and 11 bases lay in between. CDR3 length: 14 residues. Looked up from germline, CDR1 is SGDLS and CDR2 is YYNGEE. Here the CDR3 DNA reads TGTGCCAGCAGCGTAGGACCGGGGCTGGAGACCCAGTACTTC. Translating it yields CASSVGPGLETQYF.

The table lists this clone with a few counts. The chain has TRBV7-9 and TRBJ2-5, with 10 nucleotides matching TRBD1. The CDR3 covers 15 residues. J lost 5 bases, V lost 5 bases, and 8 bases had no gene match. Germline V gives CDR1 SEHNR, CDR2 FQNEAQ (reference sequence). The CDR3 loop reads CASSAGQGEWETQYF. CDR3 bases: TGTGCCAGCAGCGCCGGACAGGGGGAATGGGAGACCCAGTACTTC. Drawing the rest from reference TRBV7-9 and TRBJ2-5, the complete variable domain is DTGVSQNPRHKITKRGQNVTFRCDPISEHNRLYWYRQTLGQGPEFLTYFQNEAQLEKSRLLSDRFSAERPKGSFSTLEIQRTEQGDSAMYLCASSAGQGEWETQYFGPGTRLLVL.

CDR3 coding DNA: TGCGCCAGCAGTCTATTACTAGCGGGGGATTACAATGAGCAGTTCTTC. It translates to CASSLLLAGDYNEQFF. V gene TRBV23-1 combines with J gene TRBJ2-1; 11 positions agree with TRBD2. TRBV23-1 is treated as an ORF (open reading frame) with a function not yet certain. The CDR3 extends over 16 amino acids. V shed 4 bases, J shed 4 bases, and the junction held 6 bases outside the gene matches.

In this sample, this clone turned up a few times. The CDR3 DNA sequence: TGTGCCAGCAGCGGCGGGGGGCCGAGGGATCAGCCCCAGCATTTT. Its translation: CASSGGGPRDQPQHF. The chain carries TRBV9 and TRBJ1-5, with a tentative D call TRBD1 (6 bases). Trimming took 3 bases from V and 5 from J, leaving 15 bases between them. The CDR3 is 15 amino acids. Germline CDR1 is SGDLS and CDR2 is YYNGEE. Using reference TRBV9 and TRBJ1-5 for the parts outside the CDR3, the full variable domain is DSGVTQTPKHLITATGQRVTLRCSPRSGDLSVYWYQQSLDQGLQFLIQYYNGEERAKGNILERFSAQQFPDLHSELNLSSLELGDSALYFCASSGGGPRDQPQHFGDGTRLSIL.

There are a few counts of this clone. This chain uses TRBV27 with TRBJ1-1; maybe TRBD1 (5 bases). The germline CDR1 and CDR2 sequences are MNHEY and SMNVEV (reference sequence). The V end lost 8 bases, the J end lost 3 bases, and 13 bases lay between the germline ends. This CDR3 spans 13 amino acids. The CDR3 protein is CASRYLGDTEAFF. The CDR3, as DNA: TGTGCCAGCCGATATTTGGGGGACACTGAAGCTTTCTTT.

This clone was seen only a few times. CDR3 residues: CATRTPPQETQYF. In DNA form, the CDR3 reads TGTGCCACCAGGACACCTCCCCAAGAGACCCAGTACTTC. This chain joins TRBV6-1 and TRBJ2-5; D might be TRBD1 (5 bases). Germline V gene sequence: CDR1 MNHNS, CDR2 SASEGT. This CDR3 spans 13 amino acids. Trimming removed 10 bases at V and 1 base at J, with 13 bases between.

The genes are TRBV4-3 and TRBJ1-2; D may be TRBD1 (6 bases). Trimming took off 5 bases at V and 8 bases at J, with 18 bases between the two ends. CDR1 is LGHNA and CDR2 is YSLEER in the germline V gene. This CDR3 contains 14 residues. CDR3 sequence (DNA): TGCGCCAGCAGCAATCAGGGGTCTTACGGCGGCTACACCTTC. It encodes CASSNQGSYGGYTF.

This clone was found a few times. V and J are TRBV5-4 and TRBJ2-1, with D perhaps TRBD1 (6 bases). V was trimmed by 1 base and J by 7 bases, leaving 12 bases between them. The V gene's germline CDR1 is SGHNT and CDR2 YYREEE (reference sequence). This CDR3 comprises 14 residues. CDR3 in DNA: TGTGCCAGCAGCTTGCCAGGGGCCCGGAATGAGCAGTTCTTC. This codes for CASSLPGARNEQFF.

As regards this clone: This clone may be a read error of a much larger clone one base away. This CDR3 reads CASSLAAETQYF. CDR3 coding DNA: TGTGCCAGCAGCTTAGCGGCGGAGACCCAGTACTTC. The chain has TRBV7-2 and TRBJ2-5; D ambiguous. V lost 0 bases to trimming and J lost 5 bases, with 4 bases between them. This CDR3 region has 12 residues. Germline CDR1 reads SGHTA; CDR2 reads FQGNSA.

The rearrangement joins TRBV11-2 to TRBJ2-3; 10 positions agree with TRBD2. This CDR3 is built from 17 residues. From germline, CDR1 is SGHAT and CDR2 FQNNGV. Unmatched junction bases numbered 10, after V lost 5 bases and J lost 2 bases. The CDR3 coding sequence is TGTGCCAGCAGCCAGCGTATACTAGCGGGGTCCACAGATACGCAGTATTTT. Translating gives CASSQRILAGSTDTQYF.

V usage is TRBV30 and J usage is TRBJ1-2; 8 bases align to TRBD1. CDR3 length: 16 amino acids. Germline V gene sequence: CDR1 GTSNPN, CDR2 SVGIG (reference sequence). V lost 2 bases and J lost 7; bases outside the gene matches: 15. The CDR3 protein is CAWSSGGLFSGRGYTF. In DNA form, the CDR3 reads TGTGCCTGGAGTTCAGGGGGCCTCTTCTCCGGGCGTGGCTACACCTTC.